A selection of T cell receptor beta chains follows, all from one sample in a study of control samples from healthy donors and cancer patients. Repertoires were generated with immunoSEQ multiplex PCR, while TCRdb's copy carries only in-frame clones and drops some. The sample gives 60,000 to 95,000 clones, roughly 84% of which show up once; about 16% is in the top ten. The sample taken for sequencing was blood. The receptors come from a man aged 50 or older in good health. Both conserved end residues are part of each CDR3. The order of the fields is V gene, J gene, clone size, D gene, CDR3 DNA, CDR3 protein. D genes are given only for firm matches. Size is omitted from some rows. Given values are once, few, many or a class for expanded clones.

V: TRBV24-1; J: TRBJ1-1; size: .; D: .; DNA: TGTGCCACCAGCGGGAGCTCGGGCCAAGAAGCTTTCTTT; CDR3: CATSGSSGQEAFF
V: TRBV24-1; J: TRBJ2-3; size: .; D: TRBD1; DNA: TGTGCCACTGGACAGGGAAGTGGTACGCAGTATTTT; CDR3: CATGQGSGTQYF
V: TRBV2; J: TRBJ2-1; size: .; D: .; DNA: TGTGCCAGCAACTTTGGCGTACCCAATGAGCAGTTCTTC; CDR3: CASNFGVPNEQFF
V: TRBV21-1; J: TRBJ2-7; size: .; D: .; DNA: TGTGCCAGCAGCGCGACAACCGAGCAGTACTTC; CDR3: CASSATTEQYF
V: TRBV6-6; J: TRBJ1-1; size: few; D: .; DNA: TGTGCCAGCAGCCAAACACAGGGAGACACTGAAGCTTTCTTT; CDR3: CASSQTQGDTEAFF
V: TRBV12-3/TRBV12-4; J: TRBJ1-1; size: .; D: .; DNA: TGTGCCAGCAGAGATCTCAGGGTTACTGAAGCTTTCTTT; CDR3: CASRDLRVTEAFF
V: TRBV28; J: TRBJ2-1; size: .; D: TRBD2; DNA: TGTGCCAGCAGTGCCGGGACTAGCGGCTACAATGAGCAGTTCTTC; CDR3: CASSAGTSGYNEQFF
V: TRBV20-1; J: TRBJ2-3; size: .; D: TRBD2; DNA: TGCAGTGCTAGTACTAGCGGAGATATCACAGATACGCAGTATTTT; CDR3: CSASTSGDITDTQYF
V: TRBV19; J: TRBJ2-5; size: .; D: TRBD1; DNA: TGTGCCAGTAGTACCCTCCCGGGACAGGGGGTGGAGACCCAGTACTTC; CDR3: CASSTLPGQGVETQYF
V: TRBV18; J: TRBJ2-1; size: .; D: .; DNA: TGTGCCAGCTCACTCCACCAGACGGACAATGAGCAGTTCTTC; CDR3: CASSLHQTDNEQFF
V: TRBV7-8; J: TRBJ2-7; size: .; D: TRBD2; DNA: TGTGCCAGCAGCCCTAGCCCCTCTAGCGGCAGATCCTACGAGCAGTACTTC; CDR3: CASSPSPSSGRSYEQYF
V: TRBV18; J: TRBJ2-7; size: .; D: TRBD2; DNA: TGTGCCAGCTCATGGGCTAGCGGGACGGCCTACGAGCAGTACTTC; CDR3: CASSWASGTAYEQYF
V: TRBV6-1; J: TRBJ2-4; size: .; D: TRBD1; DNA: TGTGCCAGCAGGGAAGGCAGGGGGAAAAACATTCAGTACTTC; CDR3: CASREGRGKNIQYF
V: TRBV28; J: TRBJ2-7; size: .; D: .; DNA: TGTGCCAGCAGTTCCCGACATCACTCCTACGAGCAGTACTTC; CDR3: CASSSRHHSYEQYF
V: TRBV21-1; J: TRBJ2-6; size: .; D: .; DNA: TGTGCCAGCAGCGCCCCCGGGACGGGGAGCTCTGGGGCCAACGTCCTGACTTTC; CDR3: CASSAPGTGSSGANVLTF
V: TRBV7-8; J: TRBJ1-1; size: .; D: .; DNA: TGTGCCAGCAGCTCGCCGGGACCCCGGACGGGGACTGAAGCTTTCTTT; CDR3: CASSSPGPRTGTEAFF
V: TRBV2; J: TRBJ1-5; size: .; D: .; DNA: TGTGCCAGCAGTGAAAGCAGAAACGGTCAGCCCCAGCATTTT; CDR3: CASSESRNGQPQHF
V: TRBV24-1; J: TRBJ2-3; size: .; D: TRBD2; DNA: TGTGCCACCAGTGATGGGACTAGCTTCGGTACGCAGTATTTT; CDR3: CATSDGTSFGTQYF
V: TRBV28; J: TRBJ1-1; size: .; D: TRBD1; DNA: TGTGCCAGCAGCGTCGACAGGGGGCTTAAAGCTTTCTTT; CDR3: CASSVDRGLKAFF
V: TRBV11-2; J: TRBJ1-2; size: .; D: .; DNA: TGTGCCAGCAGCTTAGGGGGTATAATAAATGGCTACACCTTC; CDR3: CASSLGGIINGYTF
V: TRBV29-1; J: TRBJ1-6; size: .; D: TRBD1; DNA: TGCAGCGTTGAAGGACAGGGGTGGTATAATTCACCCCTCCACTTT; CDR3: CSVEGQGWYNSPLHF
V: TRBV10-3; J: TRBJ1-1; size: .; D: TRBD1; DNA: TGTGCCATCAGTGAGTCCGGGACAGGGGACCACCCGAACACTGAAGCTTTCTTT; CDR3: CAISESGTGDHPNTEAFF
V: TRBV3-1/TRBV3-2; J: TRBJ2-7; size: .; D: .; DNA: TGTGCCAGCAGCCTCAACAGGGTCGGAGAGCAGTACTTC; CDR3: CASSLNRVGEQYF
V: TRBV18; J: TRBJ1-6; size: .; D: .; DNA: TGTGCCAGCTCAAGGGACACTGGGAATTCACCCCTCCACTTT; CDR3: CASSRDTGNSPLHF
V: TRBV19; J: TRBJ1-5; size: .; D: TRBD1; DNA: TGTGCCAGCCGAACCGGACAGGGTGGAACCCGCAATCAGCCCCAGCATTTT; CDR3: CASRTGQGGTRNQPQHF
V: TRBV11-2; J: TRBJ2-1; size: .; D: .; DNA: TGTGCCAGCAGCTTAGGGGCGAGGAACAATGAGCAGTTCTTC; CDR3: CASSLGARNNEQFF
V: TRBV4-1; J: TRBJ2-1; size: once; D: TRBD1; DNA: TGCGCCAGCAGTCGGGACAGGGGGCGCGGGAATGAGCAGTTCTTC; CDR3: CASSRDRGRGNEQFF
V: TRBV27; J: TRBJ2-4; size: once; D: TRBD1; DNA: TGTGCCACCGCCCTCGACAGGGAAAACATTCAGTACTTC; CDR3: CATALDRENIQYF
V: TRBV5-4; J: TRBJ1-1; size: .; D: .; DNA: TGTGCCAGCAGCTTGCTGGTCGAGAACACTGAAGCTTTCTTT; CDR3: CASSLLVENTEAFF
V: TRBV6-1; J: TRBJ2-3; size: .; D: .; DNA: TGTGCCAGCAGTGAATTTCGGGCGGCAGATACGCAGTATTTT; CDR3: CASSEFRAADTQYF
V: TRBV19; J: TRBJ2-3; size: .; D: TRBD2; DNA: TGTGCCAGTAGTCCCTTAGCGGGGGGCACAGATACGCAGTATTTT; CDR3: CASSPLAGGTDTQYF
V: TRBV5-1; J: TRBJ2-7; size: .; D: .; DNA: TGCGCCAGCAGTAAACAACCCCGACAGGATAGTACCTACGAGCAGTACTTC; CDR3: CASSKQPRQDSTYEQYF
V: TRBV25-1; J: TRBJ2-2; size: .; D: .; DNA: TGTGCCAGCAGTGAAAAAGTGTGGGTCACCGGGGAGCTGTTTTTT; CDR3: CASSEKVWVTGELFF
V: TRBV30; J: TRBJ1-5; size: .; D: TRBD1; DNA: TGTGCCTGGAGTGTGGGTCCGGGACAGCGCCCACCGCCCCAGCATTTT; CDR3: CAWSVGPGQRPPPQHF
V: TRBV19; J: TRBJ1-5; size: .; D: .; DNA: TGTGCCAGTACCCCACGGGACGGTTCCAATCAGCCCCAGCATTTT; CDR3: CASTPRDGSNQPQHF
V: TRBV11-3; J: TRBJ2-2; size: medium-sized; D: .; DNA: TGTGCCAGCAGCCCACGGATAGGGGTAGATACCGGGGAGCTGTTTTTT; CDR3: CASSPRIGVDTGELFF
V: TRBV6-6; J: TRBJ2-7; size: .; D: TRBD1; DNA: TGTGCCAGCAGTGACCACGGGACAGGGGCCTACGAGCAGTACTTC; CDR3: CASSDHGTGAYEQYF